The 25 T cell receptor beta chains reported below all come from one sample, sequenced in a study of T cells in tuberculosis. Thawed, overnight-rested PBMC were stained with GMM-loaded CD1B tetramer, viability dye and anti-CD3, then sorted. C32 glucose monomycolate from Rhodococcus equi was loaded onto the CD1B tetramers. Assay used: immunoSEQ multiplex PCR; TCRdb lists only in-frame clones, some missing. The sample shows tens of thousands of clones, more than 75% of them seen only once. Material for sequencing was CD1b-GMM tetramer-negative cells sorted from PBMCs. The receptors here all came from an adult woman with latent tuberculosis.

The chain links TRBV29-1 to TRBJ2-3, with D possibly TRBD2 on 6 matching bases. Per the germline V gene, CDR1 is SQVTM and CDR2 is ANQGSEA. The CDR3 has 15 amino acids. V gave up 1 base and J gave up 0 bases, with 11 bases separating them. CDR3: CSVEVGGASTDTQYF. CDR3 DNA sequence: TGCAGCGTTGAAGTCGGGGGAGCTAGCACAGATACGCAGTATTTT.

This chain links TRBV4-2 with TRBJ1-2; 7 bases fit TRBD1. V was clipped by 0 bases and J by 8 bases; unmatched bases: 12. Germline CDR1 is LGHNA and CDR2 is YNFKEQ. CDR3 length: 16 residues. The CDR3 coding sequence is TGTGCCAGCAGCCAAGACTGGACAGGCCCGGTCGGGGGCTACACCTTC. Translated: CASSQDWTGPVGGYTF.

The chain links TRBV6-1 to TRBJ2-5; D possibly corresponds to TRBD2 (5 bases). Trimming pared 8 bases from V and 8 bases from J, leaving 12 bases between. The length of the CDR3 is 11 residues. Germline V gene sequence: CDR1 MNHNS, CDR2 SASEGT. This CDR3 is CASVGRETQYF. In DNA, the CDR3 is TGTGCCAGCGTGGGCCGGGAAACCCAGTACTTC.

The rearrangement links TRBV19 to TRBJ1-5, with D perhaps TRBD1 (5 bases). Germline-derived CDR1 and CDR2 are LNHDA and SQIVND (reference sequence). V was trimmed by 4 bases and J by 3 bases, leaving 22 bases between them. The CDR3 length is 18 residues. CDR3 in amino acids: CASSRKWQGWDNNQPQHF. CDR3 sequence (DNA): TGTGCCAGTAGTAGAAAATGGCAGGGTTGGGATAACAATCAGCCCCAGCATTTT.

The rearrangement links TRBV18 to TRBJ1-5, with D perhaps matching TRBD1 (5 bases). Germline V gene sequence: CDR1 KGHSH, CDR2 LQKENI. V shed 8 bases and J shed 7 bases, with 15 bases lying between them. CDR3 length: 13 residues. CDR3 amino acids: CASATRGEQPQHF. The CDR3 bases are TGTGCCAGCGCAACAAGGGGCGAGCAGCCCCAGCATTTT. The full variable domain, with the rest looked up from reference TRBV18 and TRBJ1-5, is NAGVMQNPRHLVRRRGQEARLRCSPMKGHSHVYWYRQLPEEGLKFMVYLQKENIIDESGMPKERFSAEFPKEGPSILRIQQVVRGDSAAYFCASATRGEQPQHFGDGTRLSIL.

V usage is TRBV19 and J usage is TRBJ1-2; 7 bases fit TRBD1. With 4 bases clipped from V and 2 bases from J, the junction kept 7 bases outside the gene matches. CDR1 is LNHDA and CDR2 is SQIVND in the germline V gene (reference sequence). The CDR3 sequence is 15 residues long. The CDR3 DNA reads TGTGCCAGTAGTAGCCCACCACAGGGGAACTATGGCTACACCTTC. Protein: CASSSPPQGNYGYTF. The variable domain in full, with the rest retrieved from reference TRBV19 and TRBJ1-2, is DGGITQSPKYLFRKEGQNVTLSCEQNLNHDAMYWYRQDPGQGLRLIYYSQIVNDFQKGDIAEGYSVSREKKESFPLTVTSAQKNPTAFYLCASSSPPQGNYGYTFGSGTRLTVV.

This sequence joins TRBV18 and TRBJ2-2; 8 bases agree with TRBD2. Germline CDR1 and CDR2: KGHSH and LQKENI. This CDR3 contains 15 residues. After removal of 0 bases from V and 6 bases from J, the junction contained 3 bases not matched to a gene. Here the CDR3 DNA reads TGTGCCAGCTCACCACCGAACGGGGGGGCCGGGGAGCTGTTTTTT. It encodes CASSPPNGGAGELFF.

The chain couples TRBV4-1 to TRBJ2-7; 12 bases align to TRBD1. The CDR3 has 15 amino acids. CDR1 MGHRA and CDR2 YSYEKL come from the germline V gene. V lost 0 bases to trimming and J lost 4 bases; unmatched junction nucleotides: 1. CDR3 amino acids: CASSQEGQGAYEQYF. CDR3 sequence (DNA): TGCGCCAGCAGCCAAGAGGGACAGGGGGCGTACGAGCAGTACTTC.

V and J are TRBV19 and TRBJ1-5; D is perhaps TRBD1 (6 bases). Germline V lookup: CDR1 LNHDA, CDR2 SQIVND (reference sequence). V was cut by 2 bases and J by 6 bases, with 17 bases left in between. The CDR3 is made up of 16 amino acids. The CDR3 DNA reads TGTGCCAGTAGTATACTAGGGGGGGGAAGCGGTCAGCCCCAGCATTTT. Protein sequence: CASSILGGGSGQPQHF. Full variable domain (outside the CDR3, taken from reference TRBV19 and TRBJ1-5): DGGITQSPKYLFRKEGQNVTLSCEQNLNHDAMYWYRQDPGQGLRLIYYSQIVNDFQKGDIAEGYSVSREKKESFPLTVTSAQKNPTAFYLCASSILGGGSGQPQHFGDGTRLSIL.

DNA of the CDR3: TGTGCCAGCAGCCCCGGTTGGGGGGGGACCACAGATACGCAGTATTTT. Its translation is CASSPGWGGTTDTQYF. The chain has TRBV14 and TRBJ2-3; TRBD2 matches 7 bases. Germline loops: CDR1 SGHDN, CDR2 FVKESK. With V trimmed by 4 bases and J by 2 bases, 9 bases remained unmatched. The CDR3 is 16 amino acids.

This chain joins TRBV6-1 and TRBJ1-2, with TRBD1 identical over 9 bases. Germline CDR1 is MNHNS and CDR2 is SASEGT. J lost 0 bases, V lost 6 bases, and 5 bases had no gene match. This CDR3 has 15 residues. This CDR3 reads CASSRQGGANYGYTF. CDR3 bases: TGTGCCAGCAGCAGACAGGGGGGAGCTAACTATGGCTACACCTTC.

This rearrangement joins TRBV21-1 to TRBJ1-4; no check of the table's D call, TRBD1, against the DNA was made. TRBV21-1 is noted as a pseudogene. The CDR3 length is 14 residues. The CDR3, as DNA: TGTGCCAGCAGCAAGACAGCCGATAATGAAAAACTGTTTTTT. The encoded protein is CASSKTADNEKLFF.

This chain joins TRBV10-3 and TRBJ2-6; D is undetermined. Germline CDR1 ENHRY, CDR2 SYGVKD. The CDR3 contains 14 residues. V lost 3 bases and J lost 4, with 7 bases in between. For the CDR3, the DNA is TGTGCCATCAGTGACTCTACCGGGGCCAACGTCCTGACTTTC. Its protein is CAISDSTGANVLTF.

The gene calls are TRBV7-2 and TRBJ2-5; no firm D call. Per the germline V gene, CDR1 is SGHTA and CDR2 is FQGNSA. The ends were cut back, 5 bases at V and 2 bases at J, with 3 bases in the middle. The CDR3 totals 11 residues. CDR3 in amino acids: CASSQQETQYF. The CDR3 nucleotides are TGTGCCAGCAGCCAGCAAGAGACCCAGTACTTC.

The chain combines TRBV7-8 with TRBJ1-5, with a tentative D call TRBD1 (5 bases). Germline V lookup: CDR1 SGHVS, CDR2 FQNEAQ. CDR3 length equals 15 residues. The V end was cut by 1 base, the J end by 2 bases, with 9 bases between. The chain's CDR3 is CASSLVGVGNQPQHF. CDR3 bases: TGTGCCAGCAGCTTAGTAGGGGTAGGCAATCAGCCCCAGCATTTT.

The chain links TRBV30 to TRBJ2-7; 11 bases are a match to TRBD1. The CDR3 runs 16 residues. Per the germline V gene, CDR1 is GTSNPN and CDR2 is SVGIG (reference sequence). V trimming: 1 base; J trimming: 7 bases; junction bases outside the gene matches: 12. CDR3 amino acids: CAWSAPGTGGPREQYF. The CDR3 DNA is TGTGCCTGGAGTGCCCCCGGGACAGGGGGACCTCGGGAGCAGTACTTC.

In DNA, the CDR3 is TGTGCCAGCAGCTTGGAATCAGGATTGCGATACGAGCAGTACGTC. Protein sequence: CASSLESGLRYEQYV. The chain couples TRBV5-4 to TRBJ2-7; D call uncertain. The CDR3 consists of 15 residues. In germline, CDR1 is SGHNT, CDR2 YYREEE (reference sequence). V lost 0 bases and J 4 bases, leaving 14 bases between the germline ends.

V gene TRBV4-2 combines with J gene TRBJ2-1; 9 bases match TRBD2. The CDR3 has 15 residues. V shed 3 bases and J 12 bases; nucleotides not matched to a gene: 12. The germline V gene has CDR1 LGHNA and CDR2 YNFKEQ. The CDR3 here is CASSHSGLAARGQFF. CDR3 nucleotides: TGTGCCAGCAGCCATTCGGGACTAGCCGCCCGAGGGCAGTTCTTC.

The CDR3 DNA follows: TGTGCCATCAGCTCGGACAGGTCGAGCACTGAAGCTTTCTTT. This codes for CAISSDRSSTEAFF. This rearrangement joins TRBV10-3 to TRBJ1-1, with 7 positions matching TRBD1. After removal of 6 bases from V and 4 bases from J, the junction contained 8 bases not matched to a gene. Germline V gene sequence: CDR1 ENHRY, CDR2 SYGVKD. This CDR3 has 14 residues.

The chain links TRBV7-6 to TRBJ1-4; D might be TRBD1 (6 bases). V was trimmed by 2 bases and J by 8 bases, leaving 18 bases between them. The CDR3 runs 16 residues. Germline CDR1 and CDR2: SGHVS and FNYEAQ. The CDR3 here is CASSLFFWGLEEKLFF. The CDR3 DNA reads TGTGCCAGCAGCTTATTTTTTTGGGGGCTAGAAGAAAAACTGTTTTTT. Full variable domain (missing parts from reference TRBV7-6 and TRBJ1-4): GAGVSQSPRYKVTKRGQDVALRCDPISGHVSLYWYRQALGQGPEFLTYFNYEAQQDKSGLPNDRFSAERPEGSISTLTIQRTEQRDSAMYRCASSLFFWGLEEKLFFGSGTQLSVL.

The CDR3 nucleotides read TGTGCCTGGCTGGGGGGAACTGGGGCCAACGTCCTGACTTTC. This translates into CAWLGGTGANVLTF. This chain links TRBV30 with TRBJ2-6; D is possibly TRBD2 (6 bases). CDR3 length: 14 amino acids. Germline lookup yields CDR1 GTSNPN and CDR2 SVGIG (reference sequence). The germline V and J ends were trimmed by 5 bases and 2 bases, with 10 bases remaining between them.

Here the CDR3 reads CASSSGQGFMAGELFF. In nucleotides, the CDR3 is TGTGCCAGCAGCTCCGGACAGGGTTTCATGGCCGGGGAGCTGTTTTTT. V and J are TRBV5-8 and TRBJ2-2, with TRBD1 matching 8 bases. The CDR3 is made up of 16 amino acids. Germline assignment: CDR1 SGHTS and CDR2 YDEGEE. V was pared by 3 bases and J by 6 bases, with 10 bases of the junction left unmatched.

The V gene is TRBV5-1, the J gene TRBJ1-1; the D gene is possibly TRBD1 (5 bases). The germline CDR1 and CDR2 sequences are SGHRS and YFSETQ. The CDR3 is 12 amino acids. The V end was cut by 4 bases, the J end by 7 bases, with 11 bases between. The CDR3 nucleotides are TGCGCCAGCAGCCGGGGGGGGAGTGAAGCTTTCTTT. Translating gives CASSRGGSEAFF.

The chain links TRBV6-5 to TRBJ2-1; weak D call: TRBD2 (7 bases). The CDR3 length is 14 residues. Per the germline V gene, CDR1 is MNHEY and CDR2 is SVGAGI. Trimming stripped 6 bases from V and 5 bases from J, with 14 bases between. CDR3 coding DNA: TGTGCCAGCAGAAAGGAAGGGGGGGACAATGAGCAGTTCTTC. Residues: CASRKEGGDNEQFF.

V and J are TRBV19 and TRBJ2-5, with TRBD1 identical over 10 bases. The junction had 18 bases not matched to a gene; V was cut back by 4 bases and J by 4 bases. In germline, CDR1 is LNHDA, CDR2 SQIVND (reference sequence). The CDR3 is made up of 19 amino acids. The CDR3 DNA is TGTGCCAGTAGTAAGGAGGGACAGGGGATTTGGGGGTTCCGAGAGACCCAGTACTTC. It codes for CASSKEGQGIWGFRETQYF.